This entry describes one T cell receptor beta chain. The data stem from a study of blood T cell repertoires in COVID-19. Study-level information: The United States, Italy and Spain provided the acute and convalescent COVID-19 samples. Nucleic acid was either cDNA or gDNA, and it came from T cells, B-cell-depleted T cells, or PBMCs.

CDR3 length equals 17 residues. The V segment lost 3 bases and the J segment 5 bases; nucleotides outside the gene matches: 11. Germline CDR1 and CDR2: LGHDT and YNNKEL (reference sequence). Only in-frame clones appear in the TCRdb table, and some are missing; sequencing was by immunoSEQ multiplex PCR. The sample lists under 75,000 clones, roughly 91% occurring once. Material: peripheral blood. The V call is TRBV3-1 (or the pseudogene TRBV3-2), the J call TRBJ2-5; 11 bases line up with TRBD1. The receptor's source is a woman aged 18-35 years with acute or convalescent COVID-19. DNA of the CDR3: TGTGCCAGCAGCCACGCTAAAGGGACAGGGGGGTTGGAGACCCAGTACTTC. Translation gives CASSHAKGTGGLETQYF.